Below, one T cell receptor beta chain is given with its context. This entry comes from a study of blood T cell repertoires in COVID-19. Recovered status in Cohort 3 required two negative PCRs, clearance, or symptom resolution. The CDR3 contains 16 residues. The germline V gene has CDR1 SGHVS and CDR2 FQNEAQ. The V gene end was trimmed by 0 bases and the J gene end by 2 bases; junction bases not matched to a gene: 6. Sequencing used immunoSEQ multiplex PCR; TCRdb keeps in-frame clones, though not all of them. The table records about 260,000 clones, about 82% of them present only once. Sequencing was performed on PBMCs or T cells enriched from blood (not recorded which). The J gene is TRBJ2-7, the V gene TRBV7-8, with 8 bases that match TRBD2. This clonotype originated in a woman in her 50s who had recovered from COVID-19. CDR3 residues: CASSLAAAGAPYEQYF. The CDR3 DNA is TGTGCCAGCAGCTTAGCGGCAGCGGGGGCCCCCTACGAGCAGTACTTC.